One sample yielded the 20 T cell receptor beta chains listed below, sequenced in a study of regulatory T cells in long-lasting Graves disease. The TCR beta library used iRepertoire HTBI primers with Arm-PCR amplification of CDR3. One entry per CDR3 protein results from TCRdb running MiXCR on the multiplex PCR reads. The sample carries about 540,000 distinct CDR3 sequences, around an eighth recorded once. Time point defined: newly diagnosed GD, antithyroid drugs for less than 3 months. The TCR library was prepared using RNA isolated from PBMCs. Separately, the same data were catalogued under a study of T cells in Graves' hyperthyroidism and ophthalmopathy.

Sample: peripheral blood mononuclear cells (PBMCs), taken at new diagnosis, from a patient treated with antithyroid drugs. Receptor source: a man aged 30 to 39 with Graves disease.

This clonotype has a count of ten or more. V gene TRBV29-1 combines with J gene TRBJ2-5, with TRBD1 as a possible D gene (7 bases). V lost 7 bases and J lost 4, with 16 bases in between. CDR1 and CDR2 from the germline V gene are SQVTM and ANQGSEA. This CDR3 comprises 13 residues. The CDR3 region is CSARTQGGETQYF. CDR3 nucleotides: TGCAGCGCGCGGACCCAGGGGGGAGAGACCCAGTACTTC.

This clonotype was found many times. The chain employs TRBV7-7 and TRBJ2-5; TRBD2 aligns across 12 bases. J gave up 3 bases and V 5 bases, and 4 bases lay outside the gene matches. The germline CDR1 and CDR2 sequences are SSHAT and FNYEAQ (reference sequence). The CDR3 length is 15 residues. The CDR3 nucleotides are TGTGCCAGCAGCCGCGGACTAGCGGGAAAAGAGACCCAGTACTTC. Residues: CASSRGLAGKETQYF.

V is TRBV28 and J is TRBJ2-1; 7 nucleotides match TRBD2. From germline, CDR1 is MDHEN and CDR2 SYDVKM. The J segment lost 10 bases and the V segment lost 6 bases, leaving 12 bases of the junction unmatched. The CDR3 covers 14 residues. DNA of the CDR3: TGTGCCAGCAGCCTCCGGTTAGCGGGTTACGAGCAGTTCTTC. It codes for CASSLRLAGYEQFF.

The rearrangement uses TRBV6-9 and TRBJ2-3; no clear D. Germline CDR1 and CDR2: MNHGY and SVAAGI. The V and J ends lost 3 bases and 6 bases respectively, with 10 bases between them. This CDR3 is built from 13 residues. The CDR3 nucleotides are TGTGCCAGCAGTTACCAGGAGTACGATACGCAGTATTTT. It translates to CASSYQEYDTQYF.

This sequence joins TRBV12-3 or TRBV12-4 and TRBJ2-1; the match to TRBD2 covers 12 bases. With V trimmed by 6 bases and J by 2 bases, 8 bases remained unmatched. The CDR3 length is 17 residues. The CDR3 reads CASSPASSGRAYNEQFF. CDR3 nucleotides: TGTGCCAGCAGCCCAGCCTCTAGCGGGAGGGCCTACAATGAGCAGTTCTTC.

This clonotype was counted only a few times. The chain couples TRBV15 to TRBJ2-2; TRBD1 matches 12 bases. The CDR3 consists of 19 residues. Germline CDR1 reads LNHNV; CDR2 reads YYDKDF (reference sequence). The trim removed 1 base at V and 4 bases at J, leaving 10 bases unmatched. The CDR3 loop is CATSRGGQGARDGTGELFF. In nucleotides, the CDR3 is TGTGCCACCAGCAGAGGGGGACAGGGGGCGCGCGACGGCACCGGGGAGCTGTTTTTT.

In its sample, this clonotype was seen a few times. The chain links TRBV20-1 to TRBJ2-7; 9 bases line up with TRBD2. CDR3 length: 14 residues. Per germline, CDR1 DFQATT and CDR2 SNEGSKA (reference sequence). The trim removed 6 bases at V and 3 bases at J, leaving 9 bases unmatched. CDR3 amino acids: CSARSGTSSYEQYF. For the CDR3, the DNA is TGCAGTGCCAGATCCGGGACTAGCAGCTACGAGCAGTACTTC.

Many counts were recorded for this clonotype. This sequence joins TRBV20-1 and TRBJ2-1; 12 nucleotides line up with TRBD2. The V gene's germline CDR1 is DFQATT and CDR2 SNEGSKA (reference sequence). The CDR3 runs 15 residues. V gave up 6 bases and J gave up 2 bases; unmatched junction bases: 5. CDR3 protein: CSALTSGSAYNEQFF. The CDR3 DNA is TGCAGTGCCCTGACTAGCGGGAGTGCCTACAATGAGCAGTTCTTC.

This clonotype was detected a few times. V is TRBV18 and J is TRBJ2-1, with TRBD2 identical over 11 bases. Germline CDR1 and CDR2: KGHSH and LQKENI. The V and J ends lost 2 bases and 5 bases, in that order; junction bases with no gene match: 5. The CDR3 runs 16 residues. CDR3 DNA: TGTGCCAGCTCACCAAGCTTTAGCGGGAGGGACAATGAGCAGTTCTTC. Translated, it gives CASSPSFSGRDNEQFF.

This clonotype was counted at least ten times. The chain employs TRBV7-9 and TRBJ1-1, with D perhaps TRBD1 (5 bases). The CDR3 runs 12 residues. CDR1 is SEHNR and CDR2 is FQNEAQ in the germline V gene (reference sequence). V lost 2 bases and J lost 11, with 12 bases in between. CDR3 protein: CASSLPQGGAFF. The CDR3 DNA reads as TGTGCCAGCAGCTTACCTCAGGGTGGGGCTTTCTTT.

This clonotype was found a few times. The V and J genes are TRBV29-1 and TRBJ2-1; D is unclear. The length of the CDR3 is 13 residues. The V gene's germline CDR1 is SQVTM and CDR2 ANQGSEA. Trimming stripped 0 bases from V and 10 bases from J, with 13 bases between. CDR3 DNA sequence: TGCAGCGTTGAAGATCCCCCCCTAGTAGAGCAGTTCTTC. This codes for CSVEDPPLVEQFF.

The table lists this clonotype with many counts. The V and J genes are TRBV11-1 and TRBJ1-1; D is uncertain. Deletions cut 3 bases from V and 3 bases from J, with 8 bases between. The CDR3 is made up of 13 amino acids. Germline CDR1 SGHAT, CDR2 FQDESV (reference sequence). The CDR3: CASSFEAHTEAFF. The CDR3 DNA is TGTGCCAGCAGCTTTGAGGCACACACTGAAGCTTTCTTT. The full variable domain, in which reference TRBV11-1 and TRBJ1-1 provide the parts outside the CDR3, is EAEVAQSPRYKITEKSQAVAFWCDPISGHATLYWYRQILGQGPELLVQFQDESVVDDSQLPKDRFSAERLKGVDSTLKIQPAELGDSAMYLCASSFEAHTEAFFGQGTRLTVV.

This clonotype was counted ten times or more. The chain has TRBV29-1 and TRBJ2-1; possibly TRBD2 for D (5 bases). There are 13 residues in the CDR3. Germline V gene sequence: CDR1 SQVTM, CDR2 ANQGSEA. Trimming removed 6 bases at V and 0 bases at J, with 9 bases between. DNA for the CDR3: TGCAGCGTGGGTGGGAGCTCCTACAATGAGCAGTTCTTC. This encodes CSVGGSSYNEQFF.

J is TRBJ2-3 and V is TRBV20-1; TRBD2 is a possible D gene (5 bases). The CDR3 has 14 residues. Trimming pared 3 bases from V and 5 bases from J, leaving 15 bases between. Germline V gives CDR1 DFQATT, CDR2 SNEGSKA (reference sequence). CDR3: CSASTRSGRDTQYF. Written as DNA, the CDR3 is TGCAGTGCTAGTACCCGGAGTGGGAGAGATACGCAGTATTTT.

This clonotype was seen repeatedly, ten times or more. The J gene is TRBJ2-1, the V gene TRBV12-5; D might be TRBD1 or TRBD2, each matching 5 bases. V was cut by 4 bases and J by 7 bases, with 11 bases left in between. Germline loops: CDR1 LGHNT, CDR2 FRNRAP. The CDR3 has 13 residues. CDR3 in amino acids: CASGWAEGNEQFF. DNA of the CDR3: TGTGCTAGTGGTTGGGCTGAGGGGAATGAGCAGTTCTTC.

About this clonotype itself: It may be a read error: a sequence one base away is much more abundant. The rearrangement joins TRBV12-3 or TRBV12-4 to TRBJ2-1; tentative D call: TRBD2 (6 bases). This CDR3 is built from 15 residues. This CDR3 is CANSPPGLLLDTQYF. In DNA, the CDR3 is TGTGCCAACAGTCCCCCCGGACTACTGTTAGATACGCAGTATTTC.

This chain connects TRBV5-1 to TRBJ2-3; 9 nucleotides line up with TRBD2. CDR1 and CDR2 from the germline V gene are SGHRS and YFSETQ. This CDR3 is built from 16 residues. V was pared by 2 bases and J by 4 bases, with 8 bases of the junction left unmatched. The CDR3 spells CASSFLGTSTADTQYF. The CDR3 region has the DNA TGCGCCAGCAGCTTTCTTGGGACTAGCACCGCAGATACGCAGTATTTT.

A note on this clonotype: Since a much larger clone is just one base distant, this may be a read error. The CDR3 is CASSPEGNSGANVLTF. The CDR3 nucleotides read TGTGCCAGCAGCCCCGAGGGTAACTCTGGGGCCAACGTCCTGACTTTC. The chain combines TRBV6-1 with TRBJ2-6; D possibly corresponds to TRBD2 (5 bases). Germline loops: CDR1 MNHNS, CDR2 SASEGT. There are 16 residues in the CDR3. Deletions cut 6 bases from V and 0 bases from J, with 12 bases between.

The rearrangement joins TRBV29-1 to TRBJ1-5; TRBD1 aligns across 8 bases. V dropped 6 bases and J dropped 4; count of bases not matched to a gene: 11. This CDR3 is 15 amino acids long. Germline CDR1 SQVTM, CDR2 ANQGSEA. CDR3 bases: TGCAGCGTCGGACAGGGCGAAAATCTGAATCAGCCCCAGCATTTT. Translated: CSVGQGENLNQPQHF.

CDR3 bases: TGTGCCACCAGCAGCCCCTCAACCGACACTGAAGCTTTCTTT. Protein product: CATSSPSTDTEAFF. The rearrangement joins TRBV15 to TRBJ1-1, with unresolved D. From germline, CDR1 is LNHNV and CDR2 YYDKDF (reference sequence). Trimming left V 3 bases short and J 3 bases short, with 11 bases between. The CDR3 is 14 residues long.